This T cell receptor beta chain was sequenced during a study of response to subunit inactivated influenza vaccine (dated by TCRdb to the late 2010s). For the study in its entirety: Deep quantitative profiling of the T cell receptor repertoire was used in the study to follow responses to a trivalent subunit inactivated influenza vaccine. Study-wide findings and limitations: It was suggested by the authors that each seasonal influenza vaccination may recruit only a limited number of new T cells.

In this sample, this clonotype turned up many times. Its recognized antigen is unknown. Per-nucleotide qualities are absent, and no much larger clonotype sits a single base away. Receptor libraries were prepared by RT-PCR. The sample was run on an Illumina HiSeq 2500. TCRdb itself trimmed the public reads at Q25 with fastp, ran MiXCR and retained productive beta chains. Records with the same CDR3 protein are collapsed into one entry carrying the most frequent genes and DNA. The table for this sample lists about 180,000 distinct CDR3 sequences; around 9.2% of them were counted only once. The top ten hold 11% of the sample. This TCR was sampled from a man aged 45-60 years who received an inactivated influenza vaccine. Donor details come from another sample of the same person, matched by shared clones. This specimen consisted of non-naive T cells sorted from PBMCs, obtained on the day of vaccination. Taken with the paper, the label for cell subset or site translates to: memory T cell fraction.

For the CDR3, the sequence is CASSYSGGSSYNEQFF. The DNA sequence is TGTGCCAGCAGTTACTCTGGCGGGAGCTCCTACAATGAGCAGTTCTTC. In this chain, TRBV6-5 is recombined with TRBJ2-1; a stretch of 7 junction bases matches TRBD2. Looking up the germline V gene yields CDR1 MNHEY and CDR2 SVGAGI. V trim: 0 bases; J trim: 0 bases; unmatched bases: 2. From cysteine to phenylalanine, the CDR3 is 16 amino acids long. The only DNA kept is the CDR3, 48 bases in frame from the first base.